This is a list of T cell receptor beta chains from one sample in a study. Using its own MiXCR run on the RT-PCR reads, TCRdb lists one record per CDR3 protein. The top ten hold 3.6% of the sample, which has approximately 720,000 distinct CDR3 sequences, approximately 15% seen once. The sample comprised memory CD4+ T cells from blood. Receptors originate from a female donor in good health, serving as a healthy control. Each CDR3 is given with its conserved first and last residue. Fields, in order: J gene, clone size, V gene, D gene, CDR3 protein, CDR3 DNA. A D gene is named only where the DNA matches it firmly. Size tells how often a clone was seen (once, few, many) or the class of an expanded clone, and some rows leave it out.

j_gene: TRBJ2-3
abundance: NA
v_gene: TRBV4-3
d_gene: NA
CDR3aa: CATATSRGTDTQYF
CDR3nt: TGCGCCACGGCGACTAGTAGGGGCACAGATACGCAGTATTTT

j_gene: TRBJ1-1
abundance: NA
v_gene: TRBV18
d_gene: TRBD1
CDR3aa: CASSPIRAGGPEAFF
CDR3nt: TGTGCCAGCTCACCAATAAGGGCAGGGGGCCCTGAAGCTTTCTTT

j_gene: TRBJ1-3
abundance: NA
v_gene: TRBV28
d_gene: NA
CDR3aa: CASSLPHSGNTIYF
CDR3nt: TGTGCCAGCAGTTTGCCTCACTCTGGAAACACCATATATTTT

j_gene: TRBJ2-1
abundance: few
v_gene: TRBV5-5
d_gene: NA
CDR3aa: CASSQGSRVEYNEQFF
CDR3nt: TGTGCCAGCAGCCAAGGAAGTAGGGTCGAATACAATGAGCAGTTCTTC

j_gene: TRBJ2-1
abundance: NA
v_gene: TRBV28
d_gene: NA
CDR3aa: CASSVDSPPHNEQFF
CDR3nt: TGTGCCAGCAGTGTGGACTCGCCTCCCCACAATGAGCAGTTCTTC

j_gene: TRBJ1-2
abundance: few
v_gene: TRBV7-2
d_gene: NA
CDR3aa: CASSLVWGGANYGYTF
CDR3nt: TGTGCCAGCAGCTTAGTGTGGGGTGGGGCTAACTATGGCTACACCTTC

j_gene: TRBJ1-4
abundance: few
v_gene: TRBV6-6
d_gene: NA
CDR3aa: CASRLDEKLFF
CDR3nt: TGTGCCAGCAGACTCGATGAAAAACTGTTTTTT

j_gene: TRBJ2-5
abundance: NA
v_gene: TRBV5-6
d_gene: TRBD1
CDR3aa: CASSLGGQGLGETQYF
CDR3nt: TGTGCCAGCAGCTTGGGCGGACAGGGTTTGGGGGAGACCCAGTACTTC

j_gene: TRBJ2-7
abundance: NA
v_gene: TRBV7-8
d_gene: NA
CDR3aa: CASSSSGLQRATYEQYF
CDR3nt: TGTGCCAGCAGCTCCTCGGGACTTCAACGGGCTACCTACGAGCAGTACTTC

j_gene: TRBJ2-7
abundance: many
v_gene: TRBV6-5
d_gene: NA
CDR3aa: CASRPPGPSFYEQYF
CDR3nt: TGTGCCAGCAGACCCCCGGGACCCTCTTTTTACGAGCAGTACTTC

j_gene: TRBJ2-1
abundance: few
v_gene: TRBV7-3
d_gene: NA
CDR3aa: CASSSGPANYNEQFF
CDR3nt: TGTGCCAGCAGCTCCGGCCCTGCCAACTACAATGAGCAGTTCTTC

j_gene: TRBJ2-7
abundance: NA
v_gene: TRBV20-1
d_gene: TRBD2
CDR3aa: CSARASGGINEQYF
CDR3nt: TGCAGTGCTAGAGCCTCGGGAGGGATAAACGAGCAGTACTTC

j_gene: TRBJ2-5
abundance: many
v_gene: TRBV6-5
d_gene: NA
CDR3aa: CASRRGAQEETQYF
CDR3nt: TGTGCCAGCAGACGCGGGGCGCAGGAAGAGACCCAGTACTTC

j_gene: TRBJ2-6
abundance: few
v_gene: TRBV6-5
d_gene: TRBD1
CDR3aa: CASSYQTGDHVLTF
CDR3nt: TGTGCCAGCAGTTATCAAACAGGGGACCACGTCCTGACTTTC

j_gene: TRBJ2-2
abundance: NA
v_gene: TRBV9
d_gene: NA
CDR3aa: CASSVGEGPNTGELFF
CDR3nt: TGTGCCAGCAGCGTAGGTGAGGGTCCGAACACCGGGGAGCTGTTTTTT

j_gene: TRBJ1-1
abundance: NA
v_gene: TRBV9
d_gene: TRBD1
CDR3aa: CASSPRQGQAFF
CDR3nt: TGTGCCAGCAGCCCTCGACAGGGACAAGCTTTCTTT

j_gene: TRBJ1-1
abundance: NA
v_gene: TRBV4-3
d_gene: TRBD1
CDR3aa: CASSQSGGSEAFF
CDR3nt: TGCGCCAGCAGCCAGTCAGGGGGCTCTGAAGCTTTCTTT

j_gene: TRBJ2-3
abundance: many
v_gene: TRBV6-1
d_gene: NA
CDR3aa: CASAQPRRDTQYF
CDR3nt: TGTGCCAGCGCGCAACCTCGGAGGGATACGCAGTATTTT

j_gene: TRBJ1-2
abundance: few
v_gene: TRBV7-2
d_gene: TRBD1
CDR3aa: CASSLGRQGFYTF
CDR3nt: TGTGCCAGCAGCTTAGGCCGACAGGGATTCTACACCTTC

j_gene: TRBJ2-2
abundance: NA
v_gene: TRBV5-1
d_gene: NA
CDR3aa: CASSQGPGLKAGELFF
CDR3nt: TGCGCCAGCAGCCAGGGGCCGGGACTAAAGGCCGGGGAGCTGTTTTTT

j_gene: TRBJ1-2
abundance: many
v_gene: TRBV5-6
d_gene: NA
CDR3aa: CASSEQAGGYTF
CDR3nt: TGTGCCAGCTCTGAACAGGCGGGAGGCTACACCTTC

j_gene: TRBJ2-6
abundance: NA
v_gene: TRBV25-1
d_gene: TRBD2
CDR3aa: CASSQHGGGRPPGANVLTF
CDR3nt: TGTGCCAGCAGTCAGCACGGGGGGGGCCGCCCCCCTGGGGCCAACGTCCTGACTTTC

j_gene: TRBJ1-2
abundance: NA
v_gene: TRBV28
d_gene: NA
CDR3aa: CASSTLNYGYTF
CDR3nt: TGTGCCAGCAGTACCTTAAACTATGGCTACACCTTC

j_gene: TRBJ2-4
abundance: NA
v_gene: TRBV20-1
d_gene: NA
CDR3aa: CSAPPGRQAKNIQYF
CDR3nt: TGCAGTGCTCCGCCAGGGCGACAAGCCAAAAACATTCAGTACTTC

j_gene: TRBJ2-2
abundance: few
v_gene: TRBV12-3/TRBV12-4
d_gene: NA
CDR3aa: CASGGAAGELFF
CDR3nt: TGTGCCAGCGGGGGGGCTGCCGGGGAGCTGTTTTTT

j_gene: TRBJ1-1
abundance: NA
v_gene: TRBV7-9
d_gene: NA
CDR3aa: CASSEFIETEAFF
CDR3nt: TGTGCCAGCAGCGAGTTTATCGAGACTGAAGCTTTCTTT

j_gene: TRBJ2-7
abundance: NA
v_gene: TRBV12-3/TRBV12-4
d_gene: TRBD1
CDR3aa: CASSFTGGGEQYF
CDR3nt: TGTGCCAGCAGTTTTACAGGGGGCGGCGAGCAGTACTTC

j_gene: TRBJ2-7
abundance: NA
v_gene: TRBV5-1
d_gene: NA
CDR3aa: CASSPQKGDYEQYF
CDR3nt: TGCGCCAGCAGCCCTCAAAAGGGGGACTACGAGCAGTACTTC

j_gene: TRBJ2-3
abundance: NA
v_gene: TRBV5-1
d_gene: NA
CDR3aa: CASSLPTGTRDGTQYF
CDR3nt: TGCGCCAGCAGCTTACCGACCGGGACCCGCGACGGTACGCAGTATTTT

j_gene: TRBJ1-2
abundance: NA
v_gene: TRBV5-4
d_gene: NA
CDR3aa: CASSLGVQGTYGYTF
CDR3nt: TGTGCCAGCAGCTTGGGCGTGCAGGGAACCTATGGCTACACCTTC

j_gene: TRBJ2-2
abundance: NA
v_gene: TRBV20-1
d_gene: TRBD1
CDR3aa: CSATAGQGKTGELFF
CDR3nt: TGCAGTGCAACCGCGGGACAGGGGAAAACCGGGGAGCTGTTTTTT

j_gene: TRBJ2-1
abundance: few
v_gene: TRBV20-1
d_gene: TRBD2
CDR3aa: CSARRAGARGGEQFF
CDR3nt: TGCAGTGCTCGCCGAGCGGGAGCGCGGGGGGGTGAGCAGTTCTTC

j_gene: TRBJ2-1
abundance: NA
v_gene: TRBV5-1
d_gene: TRBD1
CDR3aa: CASSRIPPGQGVGWGNEQFF
CDR3nt: TGCGCCAGCAGCCGGATACCCCCGGGACAGGGGGTCGGATGGGGCAATGAGCAGTTCTTC

j_gene: TRBJ2-1
abundance: NA
v_gene: TRBV20-1
d_gene: TRBD2
CDR3aa: CSALGGKAYNEQFF
CDR3nt: TGCAGTGCCCTGGGAGGGAAAGCCTACAATGAGCAGTTCTTC

j_gene: TRBJ1-3
abundance: few
v_gene: TRBV24-1
d_gene: NA
CDR3aa: CATSDFTSNTIYF
CDR3nt: TGTGCCACCAGTGATTTTACCTCAAACACCATATATTTT

j_gene: TRBJ2-7
abundance: NA
v_gene: TRBV20-1
d_gene: TRBD2
CDR3aa: CSATRTSGYEQYF
CDR3nt: TGCAGTGCTACCCGGACTAGCGGCTACGAGCAGTACTTC

j_gene: TRBJ2-5
abundance: many
v_gene: TRBV20-1
d_gene: TRBD2
CDR3aa: CSASSGFQETQYF
CDR3nt: TGCAGTGCTAGTAGCGGGTTCCAAGAGACCCAGTACTTC

j_gene: TRBJ2-3
abundance: few
v_gene: TRBV24-1
d_gene: NA
CDR3aa: CATSAITDTQYF
CDR3nt: TGTGCCACCAGTGCGATCACAGATACGCAGTATTTT

j_gene: TRBJ2-7
abundance: many
v_gene: TRBV6-5
d_gene: TRBD1
CDR3aa: CASSYSGTGLYEQYF
CDR3nt: TGTGCCAGCAGTTACTCGGGGACAGGGTTGTACGAGCAGTACTTC

j_gene: TRBJ1-3
abundance: NA
v_gene: TRBV10-3
d_gene: NA
CDR3aa: CATGPSSGNTIYF
CDR3nt: TGTGCCACGGGACCAAGCTCTGGAAACACCATATATTTT

j_gene: TRBJ1-5
abundance: NA
v_gene: TRBV2
d_gene: NA
CDR3aa: CASSETRQGQHF
CDR3nt: TGTGCCAGCAGTGAAACGAGGCAGGGTCAGCATTTT

j_gene: TRBJ2-3
abundance: many
v_gene: TRBV10-3
d_gene: TRBD2
CDR3aa: CAIMLGLAGATDTQYF
CDR3nt: TGTGCCATCATGCTTGGGCTAGCGGGAGCGACAGATACGCAGTATTTT

j_gene: TRBJ1-4
abundance: NA
v_gene: TRBV6-2/TRBV6-3
d_gene: TRBD1
CDR3aa: CASSQDRQNEKLFF
CDR3nt: TGTGCCAGCAGTCAGGACAGGCAGAATGAAAAACTGTTTTTT

j_gene: TRBJ2-3
abundance: many
v_gene: TRBV7-2
d_gene: NA
CDR3aa: CASSSSYRVTDTQYF
CDR3nt: TGTGCCAGCAGCTCCTCCTACAGGGTAACAGATACGCAGTATTTT

j_gene: TRBJ2-7
abundance: NA
v_gene: TRBV28
d_gene: NA
CDR3aa: CASSFSPVLPIYEQYF
CDR3nt: TGTGCCAGCAGTTTTAGTCCAGTACTACCTATCTACGAGCAGTACTTC